Below, 3 T cell receptor beta chains from the same sample are listed, as sequenced in a study of T cells after yellow fever vaccination. TCRdb itself ran the 5' RACE reads through MiXCR, one entry per CDR3 protein. The sample contains about 340,000 distinct CDR3 sequences, 3.5% to 4.5% of which appear only once. This specimen consisted of PBMCs, obtained 5 days after the yellow fever booster vaccination. The origin of the receptors is a man aged 18 to 30 who received the YFV17D yellow fever vaccine.

This clonotype was detected a few times. The chain employs TRBV18 and TRBJ2-3, with D possibly called TRBD1 or TRBD2 (5 bases each). CDR3 length: 16 amino acids. Germline V gene data show CDR1 as KGHSH and CDR2 as LQKENI. V was pared by 6 bases and J by 2 bases, with 18 bases between. The CDR3 coding sequence is TGTGCCAGCTCGACGAGGGACGGATACTCCACAGATACGCAGTATTTT. Translated: CASSTRDGYSTDTQYF.

In this sample, this clonotype turned up many times. The rearrangement uses TRBV4-3 and TRBJ1-1; possible D gene TRBD1, 6 bases. V lost 0 bases and J 1 base, leaving 6 bases between the germline ends. The CDR3 sequence is 14 residues long. Per germline, CDR1 LGHNA and CDR2 YSLEER. CDR3 protein: CASSQDRGNTEAFF. The CDR3 bases are TGCGCCAGCAGCCAAGACAGGGGGAACACTGAAGCTTTCTTT.

This clonotype came up many times. The chain uses TRBV10-3 and TRBJ1-3; D not resolved. CDR1 is ENHRY and CDR2 is SYGVKD in the germline V gene. CDR3 length equals 13 residues. V lost 9 bases, J lost 4 bases, and 13 bases lay in between. CDR3 protein: CAMRGGSGNTIYF. In nucleotides, the CDR3 is TGTGCCATGAGAGGAGGATCGGGAAACACCATATATTTT.